This T cell receptor (beta chain) was recorded in a study of OX40 agonist ivuxolimab in advanced cancers. In the study overall: Ivuxolimab, which is an agonistic anti-OX40 (CD134) antibody, was administered to the patients. Dosing consisted of intravenous ivuxolimab at 0.01 to 10 mg/kg every 2 weeks. Study-wide points: Certain nonresponding patients likewise had low normalized T-cell clonal expansion. At 0.1 to 3.0 mg/kg and by week 6, clonal expansion occurred in CD4+ and CD8+ blood T cells.

Sequencing used immunoSEQ multiplex PCR; TCRdb keeps in-frame clones, though not all of them. The sample carries approximately 74,000 clones, approximately 95% recorded once. Germline loops: CDR1 SGDLS, CDR2 YYNGEE. The CDR3 runs 15 residues. Trimming took 3 bases from V and 7 from J; bases not matched to a gene: 7. Comment on this clone: As yet, its antigen is unknown.

The sample was CD4+ or CD8+ T cells sorted from blood, taken in a trial of the OX40 agonist ivuxolimab. This clonotype was obtained from an adult with an advanced solid tumor such as melanoma, head and neck, liver or kidney cancer. The chain combines TRBV9 with TRBJ1-5; the match to TRBD1 covers 10 bases. For the CDR3, the DNA is TGTGCCAGCAGCGAAGGGACAGGGGAAGGCCAGCCCCAGCATTTT. Translated: CASSEGTGEGQPQHF.